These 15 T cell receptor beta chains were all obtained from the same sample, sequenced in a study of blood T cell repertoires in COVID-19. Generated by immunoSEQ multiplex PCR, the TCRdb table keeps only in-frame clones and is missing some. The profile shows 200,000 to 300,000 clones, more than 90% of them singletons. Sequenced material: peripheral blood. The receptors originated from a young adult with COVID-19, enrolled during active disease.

The CDR3 loop reads CASSPPGQLQETQYF. CDR3 nucleotides: TGCGCCAGCAGCCCCCCGGGACAACTGCAAGAGACCCAGTACTTC. This chain links TRBV5-1 with TRBJ2-5; TRBD1 is a possible D gene (6 bases). CDR1 SGHRS and CDR2 YFSETQ come from the germline V gene. V was cut by 4 bases and J by 2 bases, with 15 bases left in between. The CDR3 sequence is 15 residues long.

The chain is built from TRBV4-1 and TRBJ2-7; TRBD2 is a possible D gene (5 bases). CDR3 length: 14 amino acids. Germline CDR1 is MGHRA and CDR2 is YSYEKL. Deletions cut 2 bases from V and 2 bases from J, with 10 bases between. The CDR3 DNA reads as TGCGCCAGCAGCCAAAGGACTCCCACCTACGAGCAGTACTTC. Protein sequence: CASSQRTPTYEQYF.

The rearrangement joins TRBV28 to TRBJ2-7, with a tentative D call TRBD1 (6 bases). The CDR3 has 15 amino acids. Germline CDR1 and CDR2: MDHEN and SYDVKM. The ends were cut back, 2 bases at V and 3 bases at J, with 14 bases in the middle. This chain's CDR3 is CASSLGGRSRYEQYF. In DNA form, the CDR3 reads TGTGCCAGCAGTTTAGGGGGCAGGTCCCGCTACGAGCAGTACTTC.

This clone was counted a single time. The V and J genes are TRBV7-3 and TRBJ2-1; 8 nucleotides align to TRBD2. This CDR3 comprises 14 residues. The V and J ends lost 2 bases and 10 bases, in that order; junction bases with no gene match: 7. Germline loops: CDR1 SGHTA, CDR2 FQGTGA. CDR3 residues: CASSLGGGRREQFF. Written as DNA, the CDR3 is TGTGCCAGCAGCTTAGGCGGGGGGCGCCGGGAGCAGTTCTTC.

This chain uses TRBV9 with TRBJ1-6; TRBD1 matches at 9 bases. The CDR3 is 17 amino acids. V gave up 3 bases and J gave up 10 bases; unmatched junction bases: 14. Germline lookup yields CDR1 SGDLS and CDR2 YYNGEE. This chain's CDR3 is CASSATVGGQGFSPLHF. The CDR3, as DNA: TGTGCCAGCAGCGCCACAGTCGGGGGACAGGGATTCTCACCCCTCCACTTT.

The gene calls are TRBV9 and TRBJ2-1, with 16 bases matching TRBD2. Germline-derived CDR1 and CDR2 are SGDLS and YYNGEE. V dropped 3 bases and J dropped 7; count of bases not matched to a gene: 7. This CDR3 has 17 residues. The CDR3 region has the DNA TGTGCCAGCAGCGAAACCGGGACTAGCGGGAGGGTAAATGAGCAGTTCTTC. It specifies CASSETGTSGRVNEQFF.

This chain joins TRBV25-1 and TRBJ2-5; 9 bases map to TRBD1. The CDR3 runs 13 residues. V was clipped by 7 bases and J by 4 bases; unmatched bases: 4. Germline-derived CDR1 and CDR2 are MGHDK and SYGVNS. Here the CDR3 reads CASTTGGVETQYF. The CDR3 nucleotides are TGTGCCAGCACCACAGGGGGCGTAGAGACCCAGTACTTC. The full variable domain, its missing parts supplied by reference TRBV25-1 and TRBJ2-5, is EADIYQTPRYLVIGTGKKITLECSQTMGHDKMYWYQQDPGMELHLIHYSYGVNSTEKGDLSSESTVSRIRTEHFPLTLESARPSHTSQYLCASTTGGVETQYFGPGTRLLVL.

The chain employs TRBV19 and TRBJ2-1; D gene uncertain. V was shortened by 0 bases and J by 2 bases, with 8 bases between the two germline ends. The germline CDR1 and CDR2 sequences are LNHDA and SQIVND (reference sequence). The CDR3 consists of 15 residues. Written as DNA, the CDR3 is TGTGCCAGTAGTATAGAAGCAGGTACCTACAATGAGCAGTTCTTC. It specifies CASSIEAGTYNEQFF.

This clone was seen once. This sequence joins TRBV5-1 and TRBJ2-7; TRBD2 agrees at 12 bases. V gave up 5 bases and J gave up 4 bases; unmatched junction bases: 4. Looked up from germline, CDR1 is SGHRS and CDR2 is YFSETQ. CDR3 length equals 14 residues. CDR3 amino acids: CASSRTSGEYEQYF. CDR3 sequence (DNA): TGCGCCAGCAGTCGGACTAGCGGGGAATACGAGCAGTACTTC.

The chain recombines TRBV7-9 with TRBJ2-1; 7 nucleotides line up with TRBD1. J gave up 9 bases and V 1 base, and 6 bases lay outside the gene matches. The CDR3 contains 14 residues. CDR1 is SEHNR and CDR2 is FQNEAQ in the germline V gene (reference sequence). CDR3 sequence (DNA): TGTGCCAGCAGCTTAGAAGGACAGGTTAGTGAGCAGTTCTTC. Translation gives CASSLEGQVSEQFF.

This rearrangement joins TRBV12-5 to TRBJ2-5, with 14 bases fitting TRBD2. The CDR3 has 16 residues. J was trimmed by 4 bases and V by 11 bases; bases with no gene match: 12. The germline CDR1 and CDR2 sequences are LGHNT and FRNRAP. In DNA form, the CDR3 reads TGTGCTTGCCGGGCCGGACTAGCGGGGGGAATAGAGACCCAGTACTTC. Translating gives CACRAGLAGGIETQYF.

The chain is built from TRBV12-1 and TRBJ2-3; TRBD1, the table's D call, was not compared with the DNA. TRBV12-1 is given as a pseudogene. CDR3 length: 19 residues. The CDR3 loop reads CASSPAPYREGWCTDTQYF. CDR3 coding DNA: TGTGCCAGCAGCCCCGCACCGTACAGGGAAGGTTGGTGCACAGATACGCAGTATTTT.

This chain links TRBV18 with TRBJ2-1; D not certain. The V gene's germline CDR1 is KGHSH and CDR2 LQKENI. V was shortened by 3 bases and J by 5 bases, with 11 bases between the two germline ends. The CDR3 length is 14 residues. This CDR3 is CASSPSHSDNEQFF. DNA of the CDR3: TGTGCCAGCTCACCCTCCCACAGTGACAATGAGCAGTTCTTC.

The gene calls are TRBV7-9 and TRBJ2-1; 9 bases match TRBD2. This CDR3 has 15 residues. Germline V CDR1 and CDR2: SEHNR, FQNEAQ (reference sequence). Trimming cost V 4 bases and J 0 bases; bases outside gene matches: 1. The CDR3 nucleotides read TGTGCCAGCAGCTATAGCGGGAGCTCCTACAATGAGCAGTTCTTC. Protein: CASSYSGSSYNEQFF.

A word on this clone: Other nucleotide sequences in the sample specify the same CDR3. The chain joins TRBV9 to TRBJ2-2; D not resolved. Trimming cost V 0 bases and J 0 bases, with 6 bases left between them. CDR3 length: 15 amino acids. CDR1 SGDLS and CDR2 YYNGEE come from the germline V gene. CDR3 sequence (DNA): TGTGCCAGCAGCGTAGGTGGCTCGAACACCGGGGAGCTGTTTTTT. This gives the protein CASSVGGSNTGELFF.